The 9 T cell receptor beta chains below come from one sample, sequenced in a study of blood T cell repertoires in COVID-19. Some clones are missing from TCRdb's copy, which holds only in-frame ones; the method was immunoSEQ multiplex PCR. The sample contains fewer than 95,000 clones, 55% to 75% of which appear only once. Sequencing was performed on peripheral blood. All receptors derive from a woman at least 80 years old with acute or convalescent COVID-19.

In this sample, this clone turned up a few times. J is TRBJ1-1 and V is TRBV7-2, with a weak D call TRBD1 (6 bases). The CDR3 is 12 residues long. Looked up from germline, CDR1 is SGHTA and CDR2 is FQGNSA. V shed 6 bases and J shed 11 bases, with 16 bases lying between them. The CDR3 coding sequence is TGTGCCAGCAGTCGGGACACTTGGGAGGCTTTCTTT. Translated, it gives CASSRDTWEAFF.

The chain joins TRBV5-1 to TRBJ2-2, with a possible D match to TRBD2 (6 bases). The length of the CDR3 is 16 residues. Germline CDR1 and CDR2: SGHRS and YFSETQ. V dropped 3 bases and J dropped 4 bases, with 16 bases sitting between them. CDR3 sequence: CASSSSGRGGTGELFF. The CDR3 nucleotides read TGCGCCAGCAGCTCCTCCGGGAGAGGAGGCACCGGGGAGCTGTTTTTT.

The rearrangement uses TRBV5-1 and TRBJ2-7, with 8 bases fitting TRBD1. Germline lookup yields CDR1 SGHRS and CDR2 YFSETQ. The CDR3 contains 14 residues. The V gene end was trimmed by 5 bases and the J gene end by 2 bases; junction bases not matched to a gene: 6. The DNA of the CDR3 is TGCGCCAGCAGGACCGGGACAGGCACCTACGAGCAGTACTTC. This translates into CASRTGTGTYEQYF.

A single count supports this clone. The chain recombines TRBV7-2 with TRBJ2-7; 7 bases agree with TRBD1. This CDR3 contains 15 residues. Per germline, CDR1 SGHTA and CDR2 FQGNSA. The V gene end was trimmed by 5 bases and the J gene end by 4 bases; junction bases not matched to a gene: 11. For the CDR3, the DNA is TGTGCCAGCAGCCCCGGGACAGAAAGGCCTTACGAGCAGTACTTC. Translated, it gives CASSPGTERPYEQYF.

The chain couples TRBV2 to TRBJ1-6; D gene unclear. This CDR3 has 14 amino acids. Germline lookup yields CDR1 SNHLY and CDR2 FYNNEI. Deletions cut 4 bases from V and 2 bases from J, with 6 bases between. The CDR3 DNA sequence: TGTGCCAGCAGTGGGGCACCCTATAATTCACCCCTCCACTTT. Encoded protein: CASSGAPYNSPLHF.

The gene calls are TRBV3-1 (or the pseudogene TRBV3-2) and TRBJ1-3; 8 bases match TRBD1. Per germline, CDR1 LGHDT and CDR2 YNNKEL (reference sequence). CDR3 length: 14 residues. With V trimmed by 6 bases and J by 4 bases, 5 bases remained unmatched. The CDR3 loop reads CASRDRDSGNTIYF. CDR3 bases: TGTGCCAGCAGGGACAGGGATTCCGGAAACACCATATATTTT.

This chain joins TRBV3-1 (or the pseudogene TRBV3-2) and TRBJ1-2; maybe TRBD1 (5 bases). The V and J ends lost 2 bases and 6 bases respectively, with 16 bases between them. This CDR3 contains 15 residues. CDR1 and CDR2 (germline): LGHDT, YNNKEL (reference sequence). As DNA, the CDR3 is TGTGCCAGCAGCCAAAACACCGGACAAAATCATGGCTACACCTTC. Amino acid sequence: CASSQNTGQNHGYTF.

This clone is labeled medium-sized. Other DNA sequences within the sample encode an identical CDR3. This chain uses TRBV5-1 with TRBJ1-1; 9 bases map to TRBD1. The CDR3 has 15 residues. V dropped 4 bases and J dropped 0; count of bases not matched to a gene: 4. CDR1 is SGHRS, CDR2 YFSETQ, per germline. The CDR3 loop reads CASSLGQGLNTEAFF. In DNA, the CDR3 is TGCGCCAGCAGCCTGGGACAGGGCCTGAACACTGAAGCTTTCTTT.

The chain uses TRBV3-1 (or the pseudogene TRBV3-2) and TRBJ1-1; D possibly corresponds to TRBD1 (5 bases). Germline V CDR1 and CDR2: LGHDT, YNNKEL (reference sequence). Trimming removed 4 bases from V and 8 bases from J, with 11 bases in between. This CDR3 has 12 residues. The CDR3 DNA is TGTGCCAGCAGCCCTGGGACTCAGGAAGCTTTCTTT. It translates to CASSPGTQEAFF.